The source of this T cell receptor (beta chain) is a study of T cell responses to AZD1222 COVID-19 vaccine. Study conclusions and caveats: Regions 160-218 and 743-854 held dominance among vaccine-associated CD4 TCRs, which spanned spike. Reportedly, nearly half of unique spike TCRs recognized epitopes outside B.1.351/B.1.1.7 mutations. At baseline, just a handful of AZD1222 recipients tested seropositive.

Of note for this clone: Its antigen remains unidentified.

Only in-frame clones appear in the TCRdb table, and some are missing; sequencing was by immunoSEQ multiplex PCR. The sample includes 180,000 or so clones, around 93% of them seen just once. The CDR3 has 15 amino acids. V lost 3 bases and J 1 base, leaving 12 bases between the germline ends. Germline-derived CDR1 and CDR2 are MGHRA and YSYEKL. Sequenced material: peripheral blood, taken 28 days after the second dose of the MenACWY control vaccine. The receptor was isolated from an adult who received the MenACWY meningococcal vaccine as a control. The chain is built from TRBV4-1 and TRBJ1-1; D possibly corresponds to TRBD1 (5 bases). CDR3 bases: TGCGCCAGCAGCCAGGGGACCGGGGGGAACACTGAAGCTTTCTTT. Translated, it gives CASSQGTGGNTEAFF.